Sequencing of this T cell receptor (beta chain) was carried out in a study of cytomegalovirus exposure and HLA in healthy donors. Study as a whole: Earlier, roughly 120 million unique TCR beta sequences were recovered from 170 million or so T cells by an analysis.

Comments on this clone: Its specificity is unknown.

Study observations and caveats: Analyses of presence and absence presupposed an approximately uniform sequencing depth across donors. Links to common viral pathogens appeared, in a later analysis, for several of the most significant clusters.

The PCR was carried out with 60 Vbeta primers and 13 Jbeta primers. TCRdb's table, derived via immunoSEQ multiplex PCR, lists solely in-frame clones and lacks some. The data contain tens of thousands of clones, roughly 70% of them singletons. The germline gives CDR1 MNHNY, CDR2 SVGAGI (reference sequence). The V segment lost 6 bases and the J segment 7 bases; nucleotides outside the gene matches: 7. CDR3 size: 15 residues. The sequence came from a man over 45 in good health and CMV-seronegative. The rearrangement uses TRBV6-6 and TRBJ2-4, with TRBD1 matching 12 bases. Sequenced material: PBMCs. As DNA, the CDR3 is TGTGCCAGCAGCCGGGACAGGGGGCTTTTGAACATTCAGTACTTC. Protein product: CASSRDRGLLNIQYF.